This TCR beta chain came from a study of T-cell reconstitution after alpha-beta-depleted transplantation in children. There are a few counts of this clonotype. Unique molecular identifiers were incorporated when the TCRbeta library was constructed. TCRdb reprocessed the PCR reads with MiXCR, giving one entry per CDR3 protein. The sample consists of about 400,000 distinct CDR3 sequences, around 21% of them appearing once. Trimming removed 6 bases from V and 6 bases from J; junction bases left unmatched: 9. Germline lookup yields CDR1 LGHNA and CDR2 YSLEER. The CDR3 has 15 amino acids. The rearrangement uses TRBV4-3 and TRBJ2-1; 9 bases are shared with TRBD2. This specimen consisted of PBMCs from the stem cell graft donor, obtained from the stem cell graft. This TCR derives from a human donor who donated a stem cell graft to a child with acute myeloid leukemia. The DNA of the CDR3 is TGCGCCAGCAGTTGGGGCCTAGCGGGATCCAATGAGCAGTTCTTC. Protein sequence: CASSWGLAGSNEQFF.